Listed below are T cell receptor beta chains from one sample, sequenced in a study of T cells in Graves' hyperthyroidism and ophthalmopathy. TCRdb passed the multiplex PCR reads through MiXCR, listing each CDR3 protein once. The table shows about 300,000 distinct CDR3 sequences, with around a fifth occurring only once. Sequencing input: blood. All receptors derive from a middle-aged man with Graves' ophthalmopathy. Each CDR3 is given with its conserved first and last residue.

v_call: TRBV5-1
cdr3_aa: CASSLALAGPDEQYF

v_call: TRBV5-1
cdr3_aa: CASSFQVGQFMSTDTQYF

v_call: TRBV19
cdr3_aa: CASSTRDGYGYTF

v_call: TRBV20-1
cdr3_aa: CSARVTTNTGELFF

v_call: TRBV29-1
cdr3_aa: CSVLGLAGGRETQYF

v_call: TRBV30
cdr3_aa: CAWSHPGDFNEKLFF

v_call: TRBV6-1
cdr3_aa: CASSAPIGHTDTQYF

v_call: TRBV18
cdr3_aa: CASSPKDRDFYGYTF

v_call: TRBV15
cdr3_aa: CAAGPGPTDTQYF

v_call: TRBV6-1
cdr3_aa: CASTPDRVGDYGYTF

v_call: TRBV27
cdr3_aa: CASSFGGPGEKLFF

v_call: TRBV5-4
cdr3_aa: CASSSNAETQYF

v_call: TRBV20-1
cdr3_aa: CSASPRVGGSNEQFF

v_call: TRBV28
cdr3_aa: CASTIAGGYEQYF

v_call: TRBV5-1
cdr3_aa: CASRWDSVSYNEQFF

v_call: TRBV18
cdr3_aa: CASSRGGDTEAFF

v_call: TRBV28
cdr3_aa: CASGGSGWGNEQFF

v_call: TRBV29-1
cdr3_aa: CSVEENSNQPQHF

v_call: TRBV5-5
cdr3_aa: CASSPDTSGRINEQFF

v_call: TRBV5-1
cdr3_aa: CASSLGLYPSYNEQFF

v_call: TRBV9
cdr3_aa: CASSGLGGSGTEAFF

v_call: TRBV4-1
cdr3_aa: CASNKAAGATGELFF

v_call: TRBV2
cdr3_aa: CASSIRERTNEQFF

v_call: TRBV28
cdr3_aa: CASSLAGETNEQFF

v_call: TRBV5-1
cdr3_aa: CASSWTGDPGANVLTF

v_call: TRBV20-1
cdr3_aa: CSARPKRPTDTQYF

v_call: TRBV6-1
cdr3_aa: CASSSPSGQGAGEQYF

v_call: TRBV13
cdr3_aa: CASSLAASRKGNEQFF

v_call: TRBV6-2/TRBV6-3
cdr3_aa: CASSYSRDRGDGFYNEQFF

v_call: TRBV7-3
cdr3_aa: CASSSDYTDAQYF

v_call: TRBV6-9
cdr3_aa: CASSYFRPGDPSSYEQYF

v_call: TRBV28
cdr3_aa: CASTSFPTYEQYF

v_call: TRBV6-1
cdr3_aa: CASSYRTYQETQYF

v_call: TRBV7-9
cdr3_aa: CASSFRALGNEQFF

v_call: TRBV2
cdr3_aa: CASGTEKGGLHF

v_call: TRBV27
cdr3_aa: CASSLVRNYEQYF

v_call: TRBV11-2
cdr3_aa: CASSFIAGGGAQYF

v_call: TRBV30
cdr3_aa: CAWSAENQPQHF